A single sample gave rise to the 30 T cell receptor beta chains below, sequenced in a study of cytomegalovirus exposure and HLA in healthy donors (dated by TCRdb to 2016 to 2017). Preparation of the library involved the immunoSEQ multiplex PCR assay. The multiplex PCR relied on a mix of 60 forward primers for TCR Vbeta segments and 13 reverse primers for TCR Jbeta segments. The immuneACCESS repertoire file appears here via TCRdb, limited to in-frame rearrangements. These files lack a portion of the clones; in checked studies, under half of the deficit traces to unresolved V genes, and the cause of the others is not known. The sample includes approximately 150,000 clones, with about 85% observed a single time. Of the sample, 3% to 4% is held by the ten largest clones. Sequenced sample: PBMCs. These receptors were obtained from a human donor in good health.

V usage is TRBV6-5 and J usage is TRBJ1-5; D not certain. The germline gives CDR1 MNHEY, CDR2 SVGAGI. The V end lost 0 bases, the J end lost 8 bases, and 14 bases lay between the germline ends. The CDR3 loop spans 15 amino acids. CDR3 sequence: CASSYSTQDREPQHF. Here the CDR3 DNA reads TGTGCCAGCAGTTACTCTACGCAGGATCGTGAGCCCCAGCATTTT.

The chain recombines TRBV10-1 with TRBJ1-5; D not resolved. V was clipped by 7 bases and J by 5 bases, with 18 bases between them. The CDR3 runs to 15 residues. The germline V gene encodes CDR1 WNHNN and CDR2 SYGVQD (reference sequence). Here the CDR3 reads CASMSEGRIDQPQHF. CDR3 DNA sequence: TGCGCCAGCATGAGCGAGGGAAGGATTGATCAGCCCCAGCATTTT.

This clone was counted between two and nine times. The chain carries TRBV18 and TRBJ2-5, with D tentatively TRBD2 (6 bases). Between the trimmed V and J ends, which lost 3 bases and 5 bases, there was a span of 13 bases. Germline-derived CDR1 and CDR2 are KGHSH and LQKENI. The CDR3 runs 14 residues. CDR3 nucleotide sequence: TGTGCCAGCTCACCTGCGACGGGGGAGGAGACCCAGTACTTC. Translated: CASSPATGEETQYF.

J is TRBJ1-2 and V is TRBV29-1, with a possible D match to TRBD1 (6 bases). The germline V gene encodes CDR1 SQVTM and CDR2 ANQGSEA. The CDR3 runs to 13 residues. Trimming stripped 5 bases from V and 3 bases from J, with 13 bases between. The CDR3: CSVSKGGDYGYTF. As DNA, the CDR3 is TGCAGCGTTTCGAAGGGGGGGGACTATGGCTACACCTTC.

This clone was observed once. The V gene is TRBV5-3, the J gene TRBJ1-5; TRBD1 matches 7 bases. TRBV5-3 is sorted into the ORF group, with uncertain function. The CDR3 is 14 amino acids. The ends lost 6 bases at V and 4 bases at J; junction bases unmatched: 7. For the CDR3, the DNA is TGTGCCAGAAACCCACAGGGGCCGAATCAGCCCCAGCATTTT. It codes for CARNPQGPNQPQHF.

This chain uses TRBV10-2 with TRBJ2-7, with TRBD2 matching 7 bases. V lost 3 bases to trimming and J lost 4 bases; unmatched junction nucleotides: 6. The CDR3 covers 14 residues. The germline CDR1 and CDR2 sequences are WSHSY and SAAADI. The CDR3 protein is CASSDWGGGYEQYF. CDR3 nucleotides: TGCGCCAGCAGTGATTGGGGGGGAGGATACGAGCAGTACTTC.

The chain recombines TRBV5-1 with TRBJ2-1; 9 bases match TRBD2. Germline V gives CDR1 SGHRS, CDR2 YFSETQ. V shed 6 bases and J 9 bases; nucleotides not matched to a gene: 7. The CDR3 spans 13 residues. CDR3 DNA: TGCGCCAGCATGGGCGGGGGGGTTGGTGAGCAGTTCTTC. Translating it yields CASMGGGVGEQFF. Drawing the rest from reference TRBV5-1 and TRBJ2-1, the complete variable domain is KAGVTQTPRYLIKTRGQQVTLSCSPISGHRSVSWYQQTPGQGLQFLFEYFSETQRNKGNFPGRFSGRQFSNSRSEMNVSTLELGDSALYLCASMGGGVGEQFFGPGTRLTVL.

This chain joins TRBV19 and TRBJ1-2; D unclear. Germline-derived CDR1 and CDR2 are LNHDA and SQIVND (reference sequence). CDR3 length: 14 residues. Trimming shortened V by 3 bases and J by 3 bases, and 11 bases separated the two germline ends. The DNA of the CDR3 is TGTGCCAGTAGTATTCTCACAGCCTACTATGGCTACACCTTC. This encodes CASSILTAYYGYTF. The full variable domain, completed using reference TRBV19 and TRBJ1-2, is DGGITQSPKYLFRKEGQNVTLSCEQNLNHDAMYWYRQDPGQGLRLIYYSQIVNDFQKGDIAEGYSVSREKKESFPLTVTSAQKNPTAFYLCASSILTAYYGYTFGSGTRLTVV.

The chain joins TRBV28 to TRBJ2-2; TRBD1 matches 7 bases. There are 18 residues in the CDR3. V lost 3 bases and J lost 7; bases outside the gene matches: 17. Germline values: CDR1 MDHEN, CDR2 SYDVKM. In DNA form, the CDR3 reads TGTGCCAGCAGTTTGTCGACAGGGCCCAGGCCGTCATTCGGGGAGCTGTTTTTT. This translates into CASSLSTGPRPSFGELFF.

CDR3 nucleotides: TGCGCCAGCAGCGCGGGGACAGGGAACTATGGCTACACCTTC. Translating it yields CASSAGTGNYGYTF. J is TRBJ1-2 and V is TRBV5-1; 9 bases line up with TRBD1. The germline V gene encodes CDR1 SGHRS and CDR2 YFSETQ. The V and J ends lost 4 bases and 2 bases, in that order; junction bases with no gene match: 3. The CDR3 is 14 amino acids.

This chain links TRBV28 with TRBJ2-2, with 8 bases aligning to TRBD1. CDR1 is MDHEN and CDR2 is SYDVKM in the germline V gene. The V gene end was trimmed by 5 bases and the J gene end by 6 bases; junction bases not matched to a gene: 5. The CDR3 has 14 amino acids. CDR3 in amino acids: CASSRQGKAGELFF. The CDR3, as DNA: TGTGCCAGCAGTAGACAGGGGAAGGCCGGGGAGCTGTTTTTT.

The V gene is TRBV5-4, the J gene TRBJ1-1, with 10 bases matching TRBD1. The V gene's germline CDR1 is SGHNT and CDR2 YYREEE (reference sequence). The CDR3 extends over 17 amino acids. The J segment lost 0 bases and the V segment lost 1 base, leaving 6 bases of the junction unmatched. The CDR3: CASSLRDRGYMNTEAFF. CDR3 bases: TGTGCCAGCAGCTTGAGGGACAGGGGCTACATGAACACTGAAGCTTTCTTT.

This chain links TRBV7-2 with TRBJ2-1; 7 bases match TRBD1. Germline assignment: CDR1 SGHTA and CDR2 FQGNSA. V dropped 4 bases and J dropped 0; count of bases not matched to a gene: 6. CDR3 length: 16 residues. CDR3 in DNA: TGTGCCAGCAGCTCCCCGGACAGGAGCTCCTACAATGAGCAGTTCTTC. Translating gives CASSSPDRSSYNEQFF.

This clone was detected only once. The chain recombines TRBV10-3 with TRBJ2-5, with D maybe TRBD1 (5 bases). CDR1 and CDR2 (germline): ENHRY, SYGVKD. The CDR3 loop spans 17 amino acids. Trimming pared 7 bases from V and 1 base from J, leaving 22 bases between. The DNA for the CDR3 is TGTGCCATCAATTTATGGTCGGCGACAGCCACCCAAGAGACCCAGTACTTC. Translation: CAINLWSATATQETQYF.

The V gene is TRBV5-1, the J gene TRBJ1-1; 8 bases line up with TRBD1. There are 13 residues in the CDR3. With 6 bases clipped from V and 5 bases from J, the junction kept 6 bases outside the gene matches. Looked up from germline, CDR1 is SGHRS and CDR2 is YFSETQ. The CDR3 region is CASTGQGGTEAFF. CDR3 bases: TGCGCCAGCACCGGACAGGGAGGAACTGAAGCTTTCTTT. The complete variable domain, with remaining parts taken from reference TRBV5-1 and TRBJ1-1, reads KAGVTQTPRYLIKTRGQQVTLSCSPISGHRSVSWYQQTPGQGLQFLFEYFSETQRNKGNFPGRFSGRQFSNSRSEMNVSTLELGDSALYLCASTGQGGTEAFFGQGTRLTVV.

This clone was observed once. This rearrangement joins TRBV19 to TRBJ1-1; D possibly corresponds to TRBD1 (5 bases). CDR1 and CDR2 from the germline V gene are LNHDA and SQIVND (reference sequence). The CDR3 is 14 amino acids. V shed 1 base and J shed 2 bases, with 8 bases lying between them. The CDR3 here is CASSIGGLNTEAFF. The CDR3 bases are TGTGCCAGTAGTATAGGGGGCCTTAACACTGAAGCTTTCTTT.

DNA of the CDR3: TGTGCCAGTAGTTACCGGACAGGGCGAACTGAAGCTTTCTTT. Translating it yields CASSYRTGRTEAFF. The gene calls are TRBV19 and TRBJ1-1; 8 bases align to TRBD1. The germline V gene encodes CDR1 LNHDA and CDR2 SQIVND (reference sequence). J gave up 5 bases and V 5 bases, and 7 bases lay outside the gene matches. This CDR3 has 14 residues.

The CDR3 region has the DNA TGTGCCAGCAGCTACGGACTAGCTAGCACAGATACGCAGTATTTT. As protein: CASSYGLASTDTQYF. The V call is TRBV14, the J call TRBJ2-3, with 8 bases fitting TRBD2. CDR1 and CDR2 (germline): SGHDN, FVKESK. V dropped 5 bases and J dropped 0; count of bases not matched to a gene: 4. The CDR3 is 15 residues long.

CDR3 protein: CASSPGQGPYGYTF. In DNA form, the CDR3 reads TGCGCCAGCAGCCCCGGACAGGGCCCCTATGGCTACACCTTC. The chain employs TRBV5-1 and TRBJ1-2; the match to TRBD1 covers 8 bases. The CDR3 consists of 14 residues. Germline CDR1 is SGHRS and CDR2 is YFSETQ. With 4 bases clipped from V and 4 bases from J, the junction kept 6 bases outside the gene matches.

Only a few counts were recorded for this clone. The J gene is TRBJ2-7, the V gene TRBV2; a possible D gene is TRBD1 (5 bases). Germline CDR1 and CDR2: SNHLY and FYNNEI. This CDR3 region has 14 residues. Trimming left V 7 bases short and J 4 bases short, with 17 bases between. CDR3 sequence: CASTRVGKQYEQYF. Here the CDR3 DNA reads TGTGCCAGCACCAGGGTTGGGAAACAATACGAGCAGTACTTC.

The table lists this clone with a few counts. The V call is TRBV27, the J call TRBJ2-2; the D gene is possibly TRBD2 (6 bases). The germline V gene has CDR1 MNHEY and CDR2 SMNVEV (reference sequence). The V and J ends lost 3 bases and 3 bases respectively, with 14 bases between them. This CDR3 has 16 residues. DNA for the CDR3: TGTGCCAGCAGTTTGGTGGCGGGGTCATACACCGGGGAGCTGTTTTTT. Amino acids: CASSLVAGSYTGELFF.

The gene calls are TRBV5-4 and TRBJ1-2, with D possibly matching TRBD1 (5 bases). This CDR3 comprises 15 residues. From germline, CDR1 is SGHNT and CDR2 YYREEE (reference sequence). The V gene lost 1 base and the J gene lost 4 bases, with 14 bases spanning the gap. In nucleotides, the CDR3 is TGTGCCAGCAGCTTGCCCAACGCCGGGGGCTATGGCTACACCTTC. Amino acid sequence: CASSLPNAGGYGYTF. The full variable domain, completed using reference TRBV5-4 and TRBJ1-2, is ETGVTQSPTHLIKTRGQQVTLRCSSQSGHNTVSWYQQALGQGPQFIFQYYREEENGRGNFPPRFSGLQFPNYSSELNVNALELDDSALYLCASSLPNAGGYGYTFGSGTRLTVV.

The V call is TRBV13, the J call TRBJ2-1, with 8 nucleotides matching TRBD2. The CDR3 length is 18 residues. With V trimmed by 5 bases and J by 0 bases, 12 bases remained unmatched. CDR1 PRHDT and CDR2 FYEKMQ come from the germline V gene (reference sequence). CDR3 sequence reads: CASSQKNLAGSSYNEQFF. In DNA form, the CDR3 reads TGTGCCAGCAGCCAAAAAAATTTAGCGGGAAGCTCCTACAATGAGCAGTTCTTC.

The chain couples TRBV28 to TRBJ1-2; D is ambiguous. The length of the CDR3 is 15 residues. The ends were cut back, 3 bases at V and 6 bases at J, with 17 bases in the middle. CDR1 is MDHEN and CDR2 is SYDVKM in the germline V gene. The CDR3 DNA follows: TGTGCCAGCAGTTTTAGGCCTACGAAGAGGCATGGCTACACCTTC. It specifies CASSFRPTKRHGYTF.

CDR3 in DNA: TGTGCCAGTAGTATTATGGGACTGTCGGGCACCGGGGAGCTGTTTTTT. Translation: CASSIMGLSGTGELFF. The V gene is TRBV19, the J gene TRBJ2-2, with D possibly TRBD2 on 6 matching bases. Trimming pared 3 bases from V and 4 bases from J, leaving 15 bases between. Per the germline V gene, CDR1 is LNHDA and CDR2 is SQIVND (reference sequence). The CDR3 sequence is 16 residues long.

This clone was seen once. The chain carries TRBV27 and TRBJ2-7; possible D gene TRBD1, 6 bases. V lost 10 bases, J lost 2 bases, and 15 bases lay in between. Looked up from germline, CDR1 is MNHEY and CDR2 is SMNVEV (reference sequence). The CDR3 has 13 amino acids. DNA of the CDR3: TGTGCCACCCAAGACAGGCGGACCTACGAGCAGTACTTC. Its translation is CATQDRRTYEQYF.

This chain uses TRBV30 with TRBJ2-5; a possible D gene is TRBD1 (6 bases). The germline CDR1 and CDR2 sequences are GTSNPN and SVGIG (reference sequence). The V end lost 0 bases, the J end lost 4 bases, and 9 bases lay between the germline ends. There are 13 residues in the CDR3. CDR3 sequence reads: CAWSVRRGETQYF. The CDR3 DNA reads as TGTGCCTGGAGTGTACGCAGGGGAGAGACCCAGTACTTC.

This clone has just a few counts. The chain uses TRBV4-1 and TRBJ1-1; 9 bases match TRBD1. Trimming cost V 1 base and J 2 bases; bases outside gene matches: 11. CDR1 is MGHRA and CDR2 is YSYEKL in the germline V gene. The CDR3 covers 18 residues. The CDR3 region is CASSQGTGVTQINTEAFF. CDR3 nucleotides: TGCGCCAGCAGCCAAGGGACAGGGGTTACCCAGATAAACACTGAAGCTTTCTTT.

The chain links TRBV28 to TRBJ2-7, with 9 bases identical to TRBD1. Losses at the gene ends were 7 bases for V and 3 bases for J; bases not matched to a gene: 10. Germline V CDR1 and CDR2: MDHEN, SYDVKM. The CDR3 runs 15 residues. The CDR3 sequence is CASTRTGEGSYEQYF. The CDR3 DNA is TGTGCCAGCACCCGGACAGGGGAGGGGAGCTACGAGCAGTACTTC.

This rearrangement joins TRBV19 to TRBJ2-6, with D uncertain. V lost 1 base, J lost 4 bases, and 5 bases lay in between. The germline CDR1 and CDR2 sequences are LNHDA and SQIVND (reference sequence). This CDR3 spans 14 amino acids. CDR3 residues: CASSIVRGANVLTF. Here the CDR3 DNA reads TGTGCCAGTAGTATAGTCAGGGGGGCCAACGTCCTGACTTTC.